The rows below give T cell receptor beta chains drawn from one sample of a study of blood T cell repertoires in COVID-19. The protocol was immunoSEQ multiplex PCR, while the TCRdb copy is restricted to in-frame clones and leaves out a portion. The profile covers over 250,000 clones, with roughly nine tenths appearing a single time and under 2.5% taken by the ten largest. Sequenced: PBMCs or T cells enriched from blood (not recorded which). These receptors all come from a woman in her late teens or twenties who had recovered from COVID-19. CDR3s leave out the opening cysteine and the closing phenylalanine or tryptophan. A D gene is named only where the DNA matches it firmly. The size of a clone is reported for some rows only, either as once, few or many, or as a class for expanded clones.

j_call: TRBJ1-2; v_call: TRBV18; clone_size: -; d_call: -; cdr3_length: 11; cdr3_aa: ASSYRAKYGYT
j_call: TRBJ2-7; v_call: TRBV7-9; clone_size: -; d_call: TRBD1; cdr3_length: 13; cdr3_aa: ASSLERGLTGEQY
j_call: TRBJ1-3; v_call: TRBV19; clone_size: few; d_call: TRBD1; cdr3_length: 12; cdr3_aa: ATRQGQAGNTIY
j_call: TRBJ2-1; v_call: TRBV5-1; clone_size: -; d_call: TRBD2; cdr3_length: 13; cdr3_aa: ASSLDPGLNNEQF
j_call: TRBJ1-4; v_call: TRBV5-1; clone_size: -; d_call: TRBD1; cdr3_length: 13; cdr3_aa: ASSSGQATNEKLF
j_call: TRBJ1-5; v_call: TRBV19; clone_size: -; d_call: TRBD1; cdr3_length: 13; cdr3_aa: ASSPGTASNQPQH
j_call: TRBJ1-6; v_call: TRBV7-9; clone_size: -; d_call: TRBD1; cdr3_length: 13; cdr3_aa: ASSLNQGDNSPLH
j_call: TRBJ1-1; v_call: TRBV29-1; clone_size: -; d_call: TRBD1; cdr3_length: 10; cdr3_aa: SARQGDTEAF
j_call: TRBJ1-2; v_call: TRBV3-1/TRBV3-2; clone_size: -; d_call: -; cdr3_length: 10; cdr3_aa: ASSQGRGGYT
j_call: TRBJ1-2; v_call: TRBV5-1; clone_size: -; d_call: -; cdr3_length: 12; cdr3_aa: ASSLGQINYGYT
j_call: TRBJ1-1; v_call: TRBV4-1; clone_size: once; d_call: -; cdr3_length: 9; cdr3_aa: ASSSNTEAF
j_call: TRBJ1-4; v_call: TRBV30; clone_size: once; d_call: TRBD1; cdr3_length: 13; cdr3_aa: AWSSPTGRQGKLF
j_call: TRBJ1-2; v_call: TRBV19; clone_size: -; d_call: -; cdr3_length: 13; cdr3_aa: ASSSNFLANYGYT
j_call: TRBJ2-1; v_call: TRBV30; clone_size: few; d_call: -; cdr3_length: 13; cdr3_aa: AWGNSGRGVGEQF
j_call: TRBJ2-3; v_call: TRBV18; clone_size: -; d_call: -; cdr3_length: 14; cdr3_aa: ASSPRGGTSTDTQY
j_call: TRBJ1-2; v_call: TRBV2; clone_size: -; d_call: -; cdr3_length: 12; cdr3_aa: ASSESGGNYGYT
j_call: TRBJ2-1; v_call: TRBV24-1; clone_size: once; d_call: TRBD2; cdr3_length: 12; cdr3_aa: ATKAGGIYNEQF